This TCR beta chain stems from a study of T cell responses to AZD1222 COVID-19 vaccine. TCRdb keeps only in-frame clones here, not all; method: immunoSEQ multiplex PCR. Found here are 150,000 to 200,000 clones, about 90% of them singletons; the top ten hold approximately 2.5%. This CDR3 region has 15 residues. V lost 0 bases and J lost 2, with 9 bases in between. Germline-derived CDR1 and CDR2 are SGHKS and YYEKEE (reference sequence). The clonotype was recovered from an adult in good health. The rearrangement links TRBV5-5 to TRBJ2-1; perhaps TRBD2 as D (5 bases). The source material was peripheral blood, sampled on day 0 of MenACWY control vaccination. The CDR3 loop reads CASSLEPGTYNEQFF. In DNA, the CDR3 is TGTGCCAGCAGCTTGGAGCCGGGAACCTACAATGAGCAGTTCTTC.